Sequencing of this T cell receptor (beta chain) was carried out in a study of OX40 agonist ivuxolimab in advanced cancers. Whole-study context: Patients' therapy was ivuxolimab, an antibody that acts as an agonist of OX40 (CD134). Males comprised around 78% of the group, whose mean age was roughly 64 years (range about 20 to 90).

V shed 6 bases and J shed 3 bases, with 5 bases lying between them. CDR3 size: 11 residues. Germline-derived CDR1 and CDR2 are MNHNY and SVGAGI (reference sequence). Profiled with immunoSEQ multiplex PCR; TCRdb holds only in-frame clones, not every one. The sample has around 150,000 clones, about 93% seen once. Study outcomes and limitations: Dose levels from 0.1 to 3.0 mg/kg saw CD4+ and CD8+ blood T cells expand clonally by week 6.

This clone was counted once. Its antigen is still unknown. The sample in question was CD4+ or CD8+ T cells sorted from blood, obtained in a trial of the OX40 agonist ivuxolimab. The V call is TRBV6-6, the J call TRBJ2-5; D remains ambiguous. The receptor was isolated from an adult with an advanced solid tumor such as melanoma, head and neck, liver or kidney cancer. The CDR3: CASSPKETQYF. In nucleotides, the CDR3 is TGTGCCAGCAGCCCGAAAGAGACCCAGTACTTC.